The present T cell receptor (beta chain) was sequenced within a study of beta chain features in type 1 diabetes. Regarding this clone: Its antigen remains unknown.

On average, the one heparinised blood draw given by each donor was 90 to 150 mL. Every isolated RNA sample was fully reverse transcribed, so sequencing captured expressed TCRB transcripts. Sequencing used immunoSEQ multiplex PCR; TCRdb keeps in-frame clones, though not all of them. The sample shows approximately 170,000 clones, 7.8% of them seen only once. Whole-study findings and limits: A greater similarity of naive, central memory and Treg TCRB repertoires was seen among patients than among healthy donors. TCRB CDR3 length was moderately but significantly reduced in all four CD4+ subsets of Type 1 diabetes patients.

Sequenced sample: central memory CD4+ T cells from blood. This clonotype originated in a middle-aged woman with type 1 diabetes.

The CDR3 DNA reads TGTGCCAGCAGCTCCCTAGACCGTAACTATGGCTACACCTTC. Translating it yields CASSSLDRNYGYTF. The chain combines TRBV5-6 with TRBJ1-2; D is unclear. Germline-derived CDR1 and CDR2 are SGHDT and YYEEEE. V dropped 3 bases and J dropped 1 base, with 10 bases sitting between them. The CDR3 sequence is 14 residues long. The full variable domain, rest sourced from reference TRBV5-6 and TRBJ1-2, is DAGVTQSPTHLIKTRGQQVTLRCSPKSGHDTVSWYQQALGQGPQFIFQYYEEEERQRGNFPDRFSGHQFPNYSSELNVNALLLGDSALYLCASSSLDRNYGYTFGSGTRLTVV.